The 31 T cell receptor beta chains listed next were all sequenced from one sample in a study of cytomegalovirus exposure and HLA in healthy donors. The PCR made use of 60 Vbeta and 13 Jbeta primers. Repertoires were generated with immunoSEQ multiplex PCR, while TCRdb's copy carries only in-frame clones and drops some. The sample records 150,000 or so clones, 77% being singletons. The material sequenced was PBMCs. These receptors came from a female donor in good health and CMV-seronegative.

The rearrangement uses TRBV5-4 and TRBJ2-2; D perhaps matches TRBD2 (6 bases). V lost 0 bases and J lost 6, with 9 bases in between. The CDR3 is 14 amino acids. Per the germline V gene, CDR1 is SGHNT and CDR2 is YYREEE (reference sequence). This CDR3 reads CASSLVREAGELFF. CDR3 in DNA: TGTGCCAGCAGCTTGGTCAGGGAGGCCGGGGAGCTGTTTTTT. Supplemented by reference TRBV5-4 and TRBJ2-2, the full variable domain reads ETGVTQSPTHLIKTRGQQVTLRCSSQSGHNTVSWYQQALGQGPQFIFQYYREEENGRGNFPPRFSGLQFPNYSSELNVNALELDDSALYLCASSLVREAGELFFGEGSRLTVL.

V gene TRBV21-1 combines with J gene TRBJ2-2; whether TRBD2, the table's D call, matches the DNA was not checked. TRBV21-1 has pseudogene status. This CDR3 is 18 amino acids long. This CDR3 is CASSKRMAREGRTGELFF. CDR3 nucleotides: TGTGCCAGCAGCAAAAGGATGGCGAGGGAGGGTAGGACCGGGGAGCTGTTTTTT.

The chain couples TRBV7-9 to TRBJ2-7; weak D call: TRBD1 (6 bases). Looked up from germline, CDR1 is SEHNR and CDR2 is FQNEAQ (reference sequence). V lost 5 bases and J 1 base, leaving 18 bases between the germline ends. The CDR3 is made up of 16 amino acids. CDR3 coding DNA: TGTGCCAGCAGCGCCAAACAGGGAGAGAGGTCCTACGAGCAGTACTTC. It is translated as CASSAKQGERSYEQYF. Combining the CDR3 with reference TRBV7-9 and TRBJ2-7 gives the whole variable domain DTGVSQNPRHKITKRGQNVTFRCDPISEHNRLYWYRQTLGQGPEFLTYFQNEAQLEKSRLLSDRFSAERPKGSFSTLEIQRTEQGDSAMYLCASSAKQGERSYEQYFGPGTRLTVT.

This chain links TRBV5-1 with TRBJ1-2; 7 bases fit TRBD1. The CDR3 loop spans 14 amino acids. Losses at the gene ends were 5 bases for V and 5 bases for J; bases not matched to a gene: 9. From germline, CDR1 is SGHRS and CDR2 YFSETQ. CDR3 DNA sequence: TGCGCCAGCAGGCTATCGACAGGGTGGTATGGCTACACCTTC. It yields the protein CASRLSTGWYGYTF.

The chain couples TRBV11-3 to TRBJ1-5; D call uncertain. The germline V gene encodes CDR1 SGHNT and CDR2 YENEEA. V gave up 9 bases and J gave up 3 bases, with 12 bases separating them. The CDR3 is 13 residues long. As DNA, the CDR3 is TGTGCCAGTGCGACAAGGTACAATCAGCCCCAGCATTTT. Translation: CASATRYNQPQHF.

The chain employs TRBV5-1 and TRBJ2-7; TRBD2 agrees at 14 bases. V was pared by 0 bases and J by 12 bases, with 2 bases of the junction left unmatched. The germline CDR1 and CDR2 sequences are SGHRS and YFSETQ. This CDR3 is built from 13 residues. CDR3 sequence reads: CASSLAGLAGVYF. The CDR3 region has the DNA TGCGCCAGCAGCTTGGCGGGACTAGCGGGGGTGTACTTC.

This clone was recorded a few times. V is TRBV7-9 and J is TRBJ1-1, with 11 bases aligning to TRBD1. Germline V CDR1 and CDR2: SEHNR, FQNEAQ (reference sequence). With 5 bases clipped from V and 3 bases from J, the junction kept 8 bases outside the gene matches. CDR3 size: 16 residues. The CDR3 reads CASSPGTGGWDTEAFF. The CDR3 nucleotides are TGTGCCAGCAGCCCCGGGACAGGGGGATGGGACACTGAAGCTTTCTTT. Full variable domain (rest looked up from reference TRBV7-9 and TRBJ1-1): DTGVSQNPRHKITKRGQNVTFRCDPISEHNRLYWYRQTLGQGPEFLTYFQNEAQLEKSRLLSDRFSAERPKGSFSTLEIQRTEQGDSAMYLCASSPGTGGWDTEAFFGQGTRLTVV.

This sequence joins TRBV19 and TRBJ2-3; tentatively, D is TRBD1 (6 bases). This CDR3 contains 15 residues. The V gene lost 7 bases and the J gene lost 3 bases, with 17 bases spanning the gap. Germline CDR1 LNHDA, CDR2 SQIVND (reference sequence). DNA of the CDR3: TGTGCCAGTACCCGGGCTGGGCAGGGGACAGATACGCAGTATTTT. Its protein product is CASTRAGQGTDTQYF.

The CDR3 nucleotides read TGTGCCAGTAGTGCCCGGGGCGGGATTACCCCAGGAGAGCAGTACTTC. Its protein product is CASSARGGITPGEQYF. V gene TRBV19 combines with J gene TRBJ2-7; D might be TRBD2 (6 bases). The CDR3 is 16 amino acids. CDR1 is LNHDA and CDR2 is SQIVND in the germline V gene (reference sequence). V was trimmed by 5 bases and J by 7 bases, leaving 24 bases between them.

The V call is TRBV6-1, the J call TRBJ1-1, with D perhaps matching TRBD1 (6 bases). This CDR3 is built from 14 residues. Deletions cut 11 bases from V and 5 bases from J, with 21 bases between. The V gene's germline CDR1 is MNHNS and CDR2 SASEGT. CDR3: CAAMLDRLLTEAFF. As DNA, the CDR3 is TGTGCCGCCATGCTAGACAGGTTATTGACTGAAGCTTTCTTT.

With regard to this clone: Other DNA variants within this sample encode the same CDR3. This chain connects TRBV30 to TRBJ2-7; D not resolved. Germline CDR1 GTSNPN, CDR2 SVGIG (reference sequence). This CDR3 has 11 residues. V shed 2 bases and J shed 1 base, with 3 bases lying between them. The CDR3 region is CAWSLSYEQYF. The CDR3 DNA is TGTGCCTGGAGTCTATCCTACGAGCAGTACTTC.

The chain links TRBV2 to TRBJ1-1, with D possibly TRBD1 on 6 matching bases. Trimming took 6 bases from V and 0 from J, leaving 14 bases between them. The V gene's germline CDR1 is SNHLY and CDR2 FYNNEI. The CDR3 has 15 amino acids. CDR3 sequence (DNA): TGTGCCAGCAGCCCCGGGACACCCCTGAACACTGAAGCTTTCTTT. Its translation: CASSPGTPLNTEAFF.

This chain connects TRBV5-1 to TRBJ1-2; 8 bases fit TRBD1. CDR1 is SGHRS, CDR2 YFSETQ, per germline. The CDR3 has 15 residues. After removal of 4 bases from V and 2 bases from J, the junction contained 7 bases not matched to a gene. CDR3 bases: TGCGCCAGCAGCCCCCGGACAGGGAAGAACTATGGCTACACCTTC. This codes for CASSPRTGKNYGYTF.

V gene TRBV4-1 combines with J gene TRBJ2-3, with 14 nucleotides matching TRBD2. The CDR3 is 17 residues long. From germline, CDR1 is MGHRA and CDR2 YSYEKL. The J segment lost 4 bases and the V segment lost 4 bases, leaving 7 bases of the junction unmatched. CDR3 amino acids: CASSLSGGLAGADTQYF. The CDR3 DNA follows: TGCGCCAGCAGCCTCAGTGGGGGACTAGCGGGAGCAGATACGCAGTATTTT.

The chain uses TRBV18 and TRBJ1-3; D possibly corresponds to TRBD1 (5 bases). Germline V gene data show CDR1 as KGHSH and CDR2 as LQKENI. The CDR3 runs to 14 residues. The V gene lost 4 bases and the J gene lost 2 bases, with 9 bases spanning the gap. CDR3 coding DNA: TGTGCCAGCTCACGGGGGGAAGCTGGAAACACCATATATTTT. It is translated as CASSRGEAGNTIYF.

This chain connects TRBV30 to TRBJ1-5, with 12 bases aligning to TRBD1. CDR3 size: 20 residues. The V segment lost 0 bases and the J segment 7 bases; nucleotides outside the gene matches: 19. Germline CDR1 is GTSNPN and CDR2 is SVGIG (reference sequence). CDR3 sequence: CAWSVNRDRGLKSLQQPQHF. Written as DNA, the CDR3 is TGTGCCTGGAGTGTAAACCGGGACAGGGGGCTGAAGTCTTTACAGCAGCCCCAGCATTTT.

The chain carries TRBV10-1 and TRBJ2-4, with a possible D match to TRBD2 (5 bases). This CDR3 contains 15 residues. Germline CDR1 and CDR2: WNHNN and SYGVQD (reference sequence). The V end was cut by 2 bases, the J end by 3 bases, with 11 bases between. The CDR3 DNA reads TGCGCCAGCAGTGAGGGACTTTGGGACAAAAACATTCAGTACTTC. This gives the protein CASSEGLWDKNIQYF.

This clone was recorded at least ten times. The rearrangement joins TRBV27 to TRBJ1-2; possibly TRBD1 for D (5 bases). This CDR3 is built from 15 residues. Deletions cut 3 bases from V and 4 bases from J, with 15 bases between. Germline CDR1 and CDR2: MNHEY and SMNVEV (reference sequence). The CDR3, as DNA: TGTGCCAGCAGTTTGCGTCCAGGGATTCGCTATGGCTACACCTTC. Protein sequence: CASSLRPGIRYGYTF.

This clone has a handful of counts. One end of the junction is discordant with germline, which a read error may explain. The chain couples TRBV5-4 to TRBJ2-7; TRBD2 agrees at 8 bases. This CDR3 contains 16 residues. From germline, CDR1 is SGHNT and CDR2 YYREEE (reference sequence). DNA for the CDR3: TGTGCCAGCAGCTTGCGATCGGGACTAGTGTCCTCCGAGCAGTACTTC. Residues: CASSLRSGLVSSEQYF.

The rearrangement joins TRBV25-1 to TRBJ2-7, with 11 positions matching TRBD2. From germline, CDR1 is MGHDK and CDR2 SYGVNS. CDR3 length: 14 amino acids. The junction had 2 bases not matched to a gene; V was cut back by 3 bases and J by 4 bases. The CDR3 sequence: CASSDRLAGYEQYF. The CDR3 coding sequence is TGTGCCAGCAGTGATCGACTAGCGGGGTACGAGCAGTACTTC.

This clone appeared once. This CDR3 reads CASSPPAGGAGNEQFF. As DNA, the CDR3 is TGTGCCAGCTCACCGCCGGCAGGGGGCGCGGGTAATGAGCAGTTCTTC. This chain joins TRBV18 and TRBJ2-1, with 8 positions matching TRBD1. Trimming at V came to 3 bases and at J to 7 bases, leaving 11 bases not matched to a gene. Germline CDR1 and CDR2: KGHSH and LQKENI. The CDR3 covers 16 residues.

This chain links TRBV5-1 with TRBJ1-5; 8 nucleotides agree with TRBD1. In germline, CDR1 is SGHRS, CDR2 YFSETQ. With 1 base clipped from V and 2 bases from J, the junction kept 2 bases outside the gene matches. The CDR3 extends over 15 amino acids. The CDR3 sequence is CASSLSGQGNQPQHF. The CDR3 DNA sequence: TGCGCCAGCAGCTTGTCGGGACAGGGCAATCAGCCCCAGCATTTT.

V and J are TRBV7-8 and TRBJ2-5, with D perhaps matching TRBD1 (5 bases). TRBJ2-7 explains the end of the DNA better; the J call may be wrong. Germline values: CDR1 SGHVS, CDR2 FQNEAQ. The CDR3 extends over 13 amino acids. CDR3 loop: CASSLNRNYEQYF. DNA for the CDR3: TGTGCCAGCAGCTTAAACAGGAACTACGAGCAGTACTTC.

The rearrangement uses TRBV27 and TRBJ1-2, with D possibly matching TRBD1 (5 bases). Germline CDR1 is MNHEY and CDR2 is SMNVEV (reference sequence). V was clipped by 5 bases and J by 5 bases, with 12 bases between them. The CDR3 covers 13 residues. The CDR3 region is CASSLGTYYGYTF. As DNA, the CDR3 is TGTGCCAGCAGTCTAGGGACTTATTATGGCTACACCTTC.

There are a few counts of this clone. For the CDR3, the DNA is TGCGCCAGCAGCCAAGGGCAGGATTGGACTGAAGCTTTCTTT. It codes for CASSQGQDWTEAFF. The J gene is TRBJ1-1, the V gene TRBV4-1, with D unclear. The germline V and J ends were trimmed by 1 base and 5 bases, with 11 bases remaining between them. Germline CDR1 reads MGHRA; CDR2 reads YSYEKL. The CDR3 covers 14 residues.

The CDR3 DNA reads as TGTGCCAGTAGACATATGACAGGGAAAAACCCTGAAGCTTTCTTT. It is translated as CASRHMTGKNPEAFF. The chain is built from TRBV19 and TRBJ1-1, with 7 bases matching TRBD1. The CDR3 runs to 15 residues. In germline, CDR1 is LNHDA, CDR2 SQIVND (reference sequence). V was pared by 6 bases and J by 6 bases, with 13 bases of the junction left unmatched.

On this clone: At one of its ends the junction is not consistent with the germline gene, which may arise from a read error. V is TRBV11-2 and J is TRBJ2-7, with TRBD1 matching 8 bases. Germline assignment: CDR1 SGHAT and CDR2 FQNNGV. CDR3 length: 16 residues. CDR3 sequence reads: CASSLMRQGRRDDQYF. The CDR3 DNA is TGTGCCAGCAGCTTAATGAGACAGGGGAGGCGTGACGACCAGTACTTC.

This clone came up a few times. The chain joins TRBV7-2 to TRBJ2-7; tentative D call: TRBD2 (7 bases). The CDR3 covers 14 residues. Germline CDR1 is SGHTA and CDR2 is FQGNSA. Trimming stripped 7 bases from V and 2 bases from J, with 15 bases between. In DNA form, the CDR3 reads TGTGCCAGCACCGAGAGGGGGGGAACCTACGAGCAGTACTTC. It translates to CASTERGGTYEQYF. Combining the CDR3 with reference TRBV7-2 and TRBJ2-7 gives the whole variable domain GAGVSQSPSNKVTEKGKDVELRCDPISGHTALYWYRQSLGQGLEFLIYFQGNSAPDKSGLPSDRFSAERTGGSVSTLTIQRTQQEDSAVYLCASTERGGTYEQYFGPGTRLTVT.

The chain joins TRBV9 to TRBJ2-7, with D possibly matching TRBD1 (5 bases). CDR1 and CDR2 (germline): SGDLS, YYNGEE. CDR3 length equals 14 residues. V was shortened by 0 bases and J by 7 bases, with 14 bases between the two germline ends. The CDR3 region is CASSVGTPPVEQYF. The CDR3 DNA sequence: TGTGCCAGCAGCGTAGGGACACCGCCGGTGGAGCAGTACTTC.

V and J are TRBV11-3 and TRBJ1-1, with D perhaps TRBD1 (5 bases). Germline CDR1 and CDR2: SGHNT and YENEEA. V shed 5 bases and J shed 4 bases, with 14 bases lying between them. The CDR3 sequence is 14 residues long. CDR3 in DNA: TGTGCCAGCAGCCGTCGATCAGGGCCCACTGAAGCTTTCTTT. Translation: CASSRRSGPTEAFF.

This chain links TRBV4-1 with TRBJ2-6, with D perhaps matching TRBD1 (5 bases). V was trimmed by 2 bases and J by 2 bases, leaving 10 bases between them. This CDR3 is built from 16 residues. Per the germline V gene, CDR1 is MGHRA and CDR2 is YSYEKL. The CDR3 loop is CASSQMAGPGANVLTF. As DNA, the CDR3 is TGCGCCAGCAGCCAAATGGCAGGGCCTGGGGCCAACGTCCTGACTTTC.